The next 26 T cell receptor beta chains were all read from a single sample in a study of control samples from healthy donors and cancer patients. Sequencing used immunoSEQ multiplex PCR; TCRdb keeps in-frame clones, though not all of them. Seen here are about 80,000 clones, 84% observed once, and the top ten hold 9.5% to 13%. The sequenced sample was PBMCs. The receptor set was obtained from a man aged 55-75 years with head and neck cancer.

V usage is TRBV7-9 and J usage is TRBJ1-2; D is unresolved. V lost 6 bases, J lost 6 bases, and 8 bases lay in between. The CDR3 is 11 residues long. Looked up from germline, CDR1 is SEHNR and CDR2 is FQNEAQ (reference sequence). This chain's CDR3 is CASSVNDGYTF. The CDR3 nucleotides are TGTGCCAGCAGTGTTAATGATGGCTACACCTTC.

The chain joins TRBV10-1 to TRBJ2-6; D uncertain. The germline V gene encodes CDR1 WNHNN and CDR2 SYGVQD (reference sequence). The length of the CDR3 is 13 residues. V was trimmed by 3 bases and J by 2 bases, leaving 2 bases between them. The chain's CDR3 is CASSDTGANVLTF. The CDR3 region has the DNA TGCGCCAGCAGTGATACTGGGGCCAACGTCCTGACTTTC.

This chain connects TRBV18 to TRBJ1-1; no reliable D call. Germline V CDR1 and CDR2: KGHSH, LQKENI. The germline V and J ends were trimmed by 3 bases and 5 bases, with 13 bases remaining between them. This CDR3 is built from 14 residues. The CDR3 reads CASSPGGAGTEAFF. Written as DNA, the CDR3 is TGTGCCAGCTCACCGGGCGGAGCGGGTACTGAAGCTTTCTTT.

The rearrangement joins TRBV7-2 to TRBJ1-2, with 7 bases that match TRBD1. There are 14 residues in the CDR3. The V and J ends lost 5 bases and 7 bases, in that order; junction bases with no gene match: 10. Germline CDR1 and CDR2: SGHTA and FQGNSA. The CDR3 protein is CASSRGRQGFGYTF. The CDR3 DNA is TGTGCCAGCAGCCGCGGAAGACAGGGATTTGGCTACACCTTC.

The count of this clone is one. The V and J genes are TRBV11-2 and TRBJ2-7; 12 nucleotides line up with TRBD2. Per the germline V gene, CDR1 is SGHAT and CDR2 is FQNNGV. This CDR3 comprises 16 residues. V shed 5 bases and J 2 bases; nucleotides not matched to a gene: 7. The CDR3 region has the DNA TGTGCCAGCAGCCCTATGGGACTAGCGGGCGCCTACGAGCAGTACTTC. It specifies CASSPMGLAGAYEQYF.

The chain combines TRBV14 with TRBJ2-7; possible D gene TRBD2, 5 bases. CDR3 length: 14 amino acids. V lost 4 bases and J 4 bases, leaving 14 bases between the germline ends. The germline V gene has CDR1 SGHDN and CDR2 FVKESK. CDR3 bases: TGTGCCAGCAGCCGGAGCGTCGCGGGTTACGAGCAGTACTTC. Its translation: CASSRSVAGYEQYF.

The chain employs TRBV6-5 and TRBJ1-2, with 8 bases lining up with TRBD1. Germline CDR1 MNHEY, CDR2 SVGAGI. The CDR3 length is 13 residues. The ends lost 8 bases at V and 2 bases at J; junction bases unmatched: 4. CDR3 amino acids: CASGHRGNYGYTF. The CDR3 DNA reads TGTGCCAGCGGACACAGGGGGAACTATGGCTACACCTTC.

The gene calls are TRBV6-6 and TRBJ2-2; D is perhaps TRBD2 (6 bases). With 2 bases removed from V and 2 bases from J, the gap between germline ends came to 12 bases. Germline V lookup: CDR1 MNHNY, CDR2 SVGAGI (reference sequence). The CDR3 length is 16 residues. The CDR3 here is CASSYPTGVNTGELFF. In DNA, the CDR3 is TGTGCCAGCAGTTACCCAACGGGAGTTAACACCGGGGAGCTGTTTTTT.

V and J are TRBV24-1 and TRBJ2-7; the D gene is possibly TRBD2 (7 bases). The V and J ends lost 5 bases and 0 bases respectively, with 13 bases between them. The length of the CDR3 is 15 residues. Germline V gene data show CDR1 as KGHDR and CDR2 as SFDVKD. The CDR3 loop is CATSARGAASYEQYF. CDR3 nucleotide sequence: TGTGCCACCAGTGCCCGGGGGGCCGCCTCCTACGAGCAGTACTTC.

This clone appeared once. The chain is built from TRBV9 and TRBJ2-1; 9 nucleotides line up with TRBD2. V lost 0 bases to trimming and J lost 9 bases; unmatched junction nucleotides: 7. This CDR3 contains 15 residues. Germline V gene lookup returns CDR1 SGDLS and CDR2 YYNGEE. The CDR3 reads CASSVGAGGYGEQFF. The CDR3 DNA reads TGTGCCAGCAGCGTAGGAGCGGGAGGTTACGGTGAGCAGTTCTTC.

The rearrangement uses TRBV21-1 and TRBJ2-5. TRBV21-1 is a known pseudogene. This CDR3 spans 13 amino acids. The CDR3 region is CASSISGMETQYF. The CDR3 DNA follows: TGTGCCAGCAGCATCTCTGGGATGGAGACCCAGTACTTC.

J is TRBJ1-3 and V is TRBV7-9; 10 bases match TRBD1. V lost 6 bases, J lost 2 bases, and 4 bases stayed unmatched. CDR3 length: 15 amino acids. In germline, CDR1 is SEHNR, CDR2 FQNEAQ (reference sequence). CDR3 sequence: CASRRGQGAGNTIYF. The CDR3 DNA reads as TGTGCCAGCAGGCGTGGACAGGGGGCTGGAAACACCATATATTTT.

This rearrangement joins TRBV19 to TRBJ2-5, with D possibly matching TRBD1 (6 bases). The CDR3 totals 12 residues. The V gene's germline CDR1 is LNHDA and CDR2 SQIVND (reference sequence). The ends were cut back, 9 bases at V and 4 bases at J, with 12 bases in the middle. Here the CDR3 reads CASRQAGETQYF. The CDR3 bases are TGTGCCAGCAGACAGGCCGGAGAGACCCAGTACTTC.

This clone was detected only a few times. The chain is built from TRBV5-1 and TRBJ2-1; no firm D call. Germline CDR1 SGHRS, CDR2 YFSETQ. The V and J ends lost 0 bases and 6 bases respectively, with 10 bases between them. CDR3 length: 14 amino acids. CDR3 sequence: CASSLDWGSNEQFF. The DNA of the CDR3 is TGCGCCAGCAGCTTGGATTGGGGTTCCAATGAGCAGTTCTTC.

The genes are TRBV5-1 and TRBJ1-2; unclear D gene. In germline, CDR1 is SGHRS, CDR2 YFSETQ. V dropped 0 bases and J dropped 8 bases, with 14 bases sitting between them. This CDR3 is built from 14 residues. CDR3 coding DNA: TGCGCCAGCAGCTTGGGCCCAGGTTCGGCGGGCTACACCTTC. As protein: CASSLGPGSAGYTF.

The chain couples TRBV3-1 (or the pseudogene TRBV3-2) to TRBJ2-7, with D uncertain. The length of the CDR3 is 11 residues. V lost 6 bases and J lost 7, with 10 bases in between. Germline CDR1 is LGHDT and CDR2 is YNNKEL (reference sequence). The CDR3 DNA sequence: TGTGCCAGCAGGTCATCGCGTGAGCAGTACTTC. Its translation is CASRSSREQYF.

The CDR3 DNA reads TGTGCCAGCAGCCTAACTAGCGGGAGAGGCGATGAGCAGTTCTTC. Translated: CASSLTSGRGDEQFF. V gene TRBV7-9 combines with J gene TRBJ2-1; 11 bases fit TRBD2. With 5 bases clipped from V and 8 bases from J, the junction kept 8 bases outside the gene matches. CDR1 SEHNR and CDR2 FQNEAQ come from the germline V gene (reference sequence). CDR3 size: 15 residues.

The gene calls are TRBV5-4 and TRBJ2-7; D possibly matches TRBD1 or TRBD2 (5 bases each). The CDR3 length is 15 residues. Trimming cost V 4 bases and J 0 bases, with 14 bases left between them. CDR1 is SGHNT, CDR2 YYREEE, per germline (reference sequence). The CDR3 nucleotides are TGTGCCAGCAGCCCCGGGACGCAAAGCTCCTACGAGCAGTACTTC. It is translated as CASSPGTQSSYEQYF.

The V and J genes are TRBV5-1 and TRBJ1-3; TRBD1 aligns across 7 bases. From germline, CDR1 is SGHRS and CDR2 YFSETQ. Trimming cost V 4 bases and J 3 bases; bases outside gene matches: 7. CDR3 length equals 15 residues. In nucleotides, the CDR3 is TGCGCCAGCAGCCCCGGGACAGTAGGTGGAAACACCATATATTTT. This encodes CASSPGTVGGNTIYF.

The rearrangement links TRBV18 to TRBJ1-6; a weak D match, TRBD1 (5 bases). CDR1 KGHSH and CDR2 LQKENI come from the germline V gene. The V gene lost 3 bases and the J gene lost 4 bases, with 10 bases spanning the gap. This CDR3 contains 15 residues. The CDR3 loop is CASSPPGLYNSPLHF. The CDR3 DNA is TGTGCCAGCTCACCGCCGGGACTGTATAATTCACCCCTCCACTTT.

The J gene is TRBJ2-7, the V gene TRBV27; 8 nucleotides line up with TRBD1. V lost 6 bases, J lost 3 bases, and 7 bases stayed unmatched. This CDR3 has 14 amino acids. Germline V lookup: CDR1 MNHEY, CDR2 SMNVEV (reference sequence). CDR3 DNA sequence: TGTGCCAGCAGCCCGGGACAGGATGTCTACGAGCAGTACTTC. As protein: CASSPGQDVYEQYF.

In this sample, this clone turned up once. The J gene is TRBJ2-6, the V gene TRBV19; D is unresolved. This CDR3 is 14 amino acids long. CDR1 and CDR2 from the germline V gene are LNHDA and SQIVND (reference sequence). With 6 bases removed from V and 2 bases from J, the gap between germline ends came to 8 bases. The CDR3 region has the DNA TGTGCCAGTAGCCGCCCTACTGGGGCCAACGTCCTGACTTTC. Its protein product is CASSRPTGANVLTF. Filled out from reference TRBV19 and TRBJ2-6, the complete variable domain reads DGGITQSPKYLFRKEGQNVTLSCEQNLNHDAMYWYRQDPGQGLRLIYYSQIVNDFQKGDIAEGYSVSREKKESFPLTVTSAQKNPTAFYLCASSRPTGANVLTFGAGSRLTVL.

The V gene is TRBV9, the J gene TRBJ2-2, with 7 positions matching TRBD2. In germline, CDR1 is SGDLS, CDR2 YYNGEE. With V trimmed by 6 bases and J by 0 bases, 5 bases remained unmatched. The CDR3 has 15 residues. CDR3 nucleotides: TGTGCCAGCAACCCAGCGGGGTCGAACACCGGGGAGCTGTTTTTT. It codes for CASNPAGSNTGELFF.

This clone has more than one count but fewer than ten. This rearrangement joins TRBV5-1 to TRBJ1-5, with a tentative D call TRBD1 (6 bases). V was clipped by 5 bases and J by 6 bases, with 12 bases between them. The CDR3 length is 13 residues. Per germline, CDR1 SGHRS and CDR2 YFSETQ. The CDR3 here is CASSEGDSQPQHF. The CDR3, as DNA: TGCGCCAGCAGTGAGGGGGATAGTCAGCCCCAGCATTTT.

The chain links TRBV6-5 to TRBJ2-3; tentative D call: TRBD1 (6 bases). This CDR3 is 15 amino acids long. Germline CDR1 reads MNHEY; CDR2 reads SVGAGI. The ends were cut back, 1 base at V and 2 bases at J, with 10 bases in the middle. The CDR3 DNA reads TGTGCCAGCAGTTACTACAGGGAAAACACAGATACGCAGTATTTT. The encoded protein is CASSYYRENTDTQYF.

The chain joins TRBV14 to TRBJ2-3; D possibly corresponds to TRBD2 (5 bases). Trimming removed 4 bases from V and 0 bases from J, with 17 bases in between. In germline, CDR1 is SGHDN, CDR2 FVKESK. CDR3 length: 17 residues. In DNA form, the CDR3 reads TGTGCCAGCAGCCCGCCTTGGGCGGGTTCTAGCACAGATACGCAGTATTTT. Its protein is CASSPPWAGSSTDTQYF.